This T cell receptor beta chain originates from a study of cytotoxic CD8 clonotypes in ibrutinib-treated CLL. Study results and caveats: A difference in sampling times existed between sustained-remission and progressing patients. Under treatment, the uncommon public clonotypes either contracted or remained stable.

Libraries were prepared by immunoSEQ multiplex PCR; TCRdb keeps only in-frame clonotypes and omits some of them. Among around 310,000 clones listed, more than 65% were seen once. The CDR3 runs to 14 residues. The germline V gene has CDR1 MGHRA and CDR2 YSYEKL. V lost 1 base to trimming and J lost 5 bases, with 11 bases between them. Regarding this clone: Antigen: not known.

The sequence derives from a human donor with chronic lymphocytic leukemia. The V gene is TRBV4-1, the J gene TRBJ1-1; tentative D call: TRBD1 (5 bases). The sample was PBMCs, taken before ibrutinib treatment. The CDR3 protein is CASSQVGGGTEAFF. Here the CDR3 DNA reads TGCGCCAGCAGCCAAGTCGGGGGTGGGACTGAAGCTTTCTTT.